The rows below give T cell receptor beta chains drawn from one sample of a study of cytomegalovirus exposure and HLA in healthy donors. Generated by immunoSEQ multiplex PCR, the TCRdb table keeps only in-frame clones and is missing some. The sample includes roughly 150,000 clones, about 80% of them seen just once. Sequenced input: PBMCs. Every receptor here comes from a man aged 40-55 years in good health and CMV-seropositive. Each CDR3 is given with its conserved first and last residue. A D gene is named only where the DNA matches it firmly. Expanded clones get a size class; other rows say once, few or many, or leave the size out.

d_call: NA; clone_size: NA; j_call: TRBJ1-5; v_call: TRBV5-1; cdr3_aa: CASSLDWRGNQPQHF; cdr3_nt: TGCGCCAGCAGCTTGGATTGGAGGGGCAATCAGCCCCAGCATTTT
d_call: TRBD2; clone_size: NA; j_call: TRBJ2-7; v_call: TRBV18; cdr3_aa: CASSPGLAAYEQYF; cdr3_nt: TGTGCCAGCTCACCGGGACTAGCGGCCTACGAGCAGTACTTC
d_call: NA; clone_size: NA; j_call: TRBJ2-7; v_call: TRBV2; cdr3_aa: CASVAGAGNEQYF; cdr3_nt: TGTGCCAGCGTGGCGGGGGCGGGAAACGAGCAGTACTTC
d_call: TRBD2; clone_size: NA; j_call: TRBJ2-7; v_call: TRBV10-2; cdr3_aa: CASSTSGRTYEQYF; cdr3_nt: TGCGCCAGCAGTACTAGCGGGAGAACCTACGAGCAGTACTTC
d_call: NA; clone_size: few; j_call: TRBJ1-1; v_call: TRBV6-5; cdr3_aa: CASSLPGNTEAFF; cdr3_nt: TGTGCCAGCAGTCTCCCGGGGAACACTGAAGCTTTCTTT
d_call: TRBD1; clone_size: NA; j_call: TRBJ1-2; v_call: TRBV2; cdr3_aa: CASSGTGVRYGYTF; cdr3_nt: TGTGCCAGCAGCGGGACAGGGGTTCGATATGGCTACACCTTC
d_call: TRBD2; clone_size: NA; j_call: TRBJ2-7; v_call: TRBV2; cdr3_aa: CASQREAPEQYF; cdr3_nt: TGTGCCAGCCAGCGGGAGGCCCCCGAGCAGTACTTC
d_call: NA; clone_size: NA; j_call: TRBJ2-7; v_call: TRBV19; cdr3_aa: CASSRPGVTYEQYF; cdr3_nt: TGTGCCAGTAGTCGCCCCGGTGTGACCTACGAGCAGTACTTC
d_call: TRBD2; clone_size: NA; j_call: TRBJ2-5; v_call: TRBV27; cdr3_aa: CASSLLGGVETQYF; cdr3_nt: TGTGCCAGCAGTTTATTGGGGGGGGTGGAGACCCAGTACTTC
d_call: NA; clone_size: NA; j_call: TRBJ2-3; v_call: TRBV28; cdr3_aa: CASGQTTTQYF; cdr3_nt: TGTGCCAGCGGACAGACCACCACGCAGTATTTT
d_call: NA; clone_size: NA; j_call: TRBJ2-7; v_call: TRBV7-9; cdr3_aa: CASSLSGAYEQYF; cdr3_nt: TGTGCCAGCAGCTTATCAGGGGCCTACGAGCAGTACTTC
d_call: NA; clone_size: NA; j_call: TRBJ2-3; v_call: TRBV9; cdr3_aa: CASSVASGLDTQYF; cdr3_nt: TGTGCCAGCAGCGTAGCTTCGGGACTTGATACGCAGTATTTT
d_call: TRBD1; clone_size: few; j_call: TRBJ2-7; v_call: TRBV11-3; cdr3_aa: CASSITGQHYEQYF; cdr3_nt: TGTGCCAGCAGCATAACGGGACAGCACTACGAGCAGTACTTC
d_call: NA; clone_size: NA; j_call: TRBJ1-1; v_call: TRBV6-5; cdr3_aa: CASSRLQNTEAFF; cdr3_nt: TGTGCCAGCAGCAGACTCCAGAACACTGAAGCTTTCTTT
d_call: NA; clone_size: NA; j_call: TRBJ2-7; v_call: TRBV2; cdr3_aa: CASSGGRRGGLEQYF; cdr3_nt: TGTGCCAGCAGTGGGGGAAGGAGGGGCGGGCTCGAGCAGTACTTC